Only a few counts were recorded for the clone carrying this T cell receptor (beta chain). As yet, its antigen is unknown. It was with a sample-barcoded 5' primer and a J-beta primer mix that a second PCR of roughly 6 to 12 cycles was run. TCRdb redid the calling of the 5' RACE reads with MiXCR, one entry per CDR3 protein. The data show about 1.5 million distinct CDR3 sequences, with about 42% seen just once and approximately 4% held by the top ten. These data are taken from a study of blood T cells in healthy people across ages. Study findings and constraints: No conclusive comparison of naive versus antigen-experienced cells was possible with unsorted PBMCs.

This CDR3 is 16 amino acids long. The J segment lost 7 bases and the V segment lost 0 bases, leaving 9 bases of the junction unmatched. Germline CDR1 SGHRS, CDR2 YFSETQ. This sequence originates from a woman between 18 and 29 years old in good health. The chain couples TRBV5-1 to TRBJ2-1; 8 bases line up with TRBD1. Sequencing was carried out using blood. The CDR3 loop reads CASSLVGQGGGNEQFF. CDR3 coding DNA: TGCGCCAGCAGCTTGGTAGGACAGGGAGGTGGAAATGAGCAGTTCTTC.